Listed below are T cell receptor beta chains from one sample, sequenced in a study of identical twins. MiXCR was run by TCRdb on the 5' RACE reads, yielding one entry per CDR3 protein. The sample holds some 790,000 distinct CDR3 sequences, 18% seen once. The sample was also linked to a second study, of T cells expressing NK-cell markers.

Sequencing was done on a sample of PBMCs. The receptors were gathered from a woman under 30 in good health. Both conserved end residues are part of each CDR3. A D gene is named only where the DNA matches it firmly. Only part of the rows carry a size: once, few, many, or a class if the clone is expanded.

cdr3_nt,cdr3_aa,clone_size,j_call,d_call,v_call
TGTGCCAGCAGCGGCCAACTAGCGGGAGTCAACAATGAGCAGTTCTTC,CASSGQLAGVNNEQFF,few,TRBJ2-1,TRBD2,TRBV7-9
TGTGCAAGTCGCTTAGTAAGAGGGAGCGGACCTGCCTACGAGCAGTACTTC,CASRLVRGSGPAYEQYF,.,TRBJ2-7,.,TRBV12-2
TGTGCCAGCCGAATAACTAGCGGGAGTTTGGAGACCCAGTACTTC,CASRITSGSLETQYF,once,TRBJ2-5,TRBD2,TRBV6-2/TRBV6-3
TGCAGTGCTAGCAACCTGGACGAAAGGATATTCAATGAGCAGTTCTTC,CSASNLDERIFNEQFF,.,TRBJ2-1,.,TRBV20-1
TGTGCCAGCAGTTTTGGCGGGATAGATACGCAGTATTTT,CASSFGGIDTQYF,few,TRBJ2-3,.,TRBV6-6
TGTGCCATCAGCGGGCCAGCTAGCACAGATACGCAGTATTTT,CAISGPASTDTQYF,.,TRBJ2-3,.,TRBV10-3
TGCAGCGTTGCAAAGAAGGATGAGCAGTTCTTC,CSVAKKDEQFF,.,TRBJ2-1,.,TRBV29-1
TGTGCCAGCAGCCTCATGGGGACGCAGGGATGGGGCTACACCTTC,CASSLMGTQGWGYTF,.,TRBJ1-2,.,TRBV5-5
TGCAGCGTTGAGGCCCCACTAAGCAATGAGCAGTTCTTC,CSVEAPLSNEQFF,.,TRBJ2-1,.,TRBV29-1
TGTGCCAGCAGCCGTGGGGTCGGGGGAACTGAAGCTTTCTTT,CASSRGVGGTEAFF,few,TRBJ1-1,.,TRBV3-1
TGCAGTGCTCCCGGGGACACCGACACAGATACGCAGTATTTT,CSAPGDTDTDTQYF,few,TRBJ2-3,.,TRBV20-1
TGTGCCAGCAGCGTGAAGGACAGGGCGTTAAGTGGCTACACCTTC,CASSVKDRALSGYTF,few,TRBJ1-2,TRBD1,TRBV9
TGTGCCAGCAGTGAGTACTATAGGGTCCATACGGTCTTC,CASSEYYRVHTVF,.,TRBJ2-1,.,TRBV25-1
TGTGCCAGCAGCTTACAGGCTAGCGGGAGCAATGAGCAGTTCTTC,CASSLQASGSNEQFF,.,TRBJ2-1,TRBD2,TRBV7-3
TGTGCCAGCCTTCGCGGGGACTATGGCTACACCTTC,CASLRGDYGYTF,.,TRBJ1-2,.,TRBV18
TGCGCCAGCAGCCTAGAAGCGGGATCGGGTTGGGATACGCAGTATTTT,CASSLEAGSGWDTQYF,.,TRBJ2-3,TRBD2,TRBV5-1
TGCAGTGCTAGAGATGCCCCGGGACTGATTTTGGGGACCCAGTACTTC,CSARDAPGLILGTQYF,.,TRBJ2-5,.,TRBV20-1
TGTGCCAGCAGCAAAGACGGGGTCCTAGCCAAAAACATTCAGTACTTC,CASSKDGVLAKNIQYF,.,TRBJ2-4,.,TRBV7-9
TGTGCCAGCAGCGAGACGGGGGTCACCGGGGAGCTGTTTTTT,CASSETGVTGELFF,few,TRBJ2-2,.,TRBV3-1
TGCAGTGCTCTAATAGCAGGGGGCGTTCAGCACTTC,CSALIAGGVQHF,.,TRBJ2-7,TRBD1,TRBV20-1
TGTGCCAGCAGTTTTCAGCGGGAGATTTACAAGAGAGATACGCAGTATTTT,CASSFQREIYKRDTQYF,few,TRBJ2-3,TRBD2,TRBV12-3/TRBV12-4
TGTGCCAGCAGCCCGACGGCGGGCCCCAATCAGCCCCAGCATTTT,CASSPTAGPNQPQHF,.,TRBJ1-5,.,TRBV5-6
TGTGCCGCTACGAGGGGCTACAATGAGCAGTTCTTC,CAATRGYNEQFF,many,TRBJ2-1,.,TRBV6-6
TGTGCCAGCGGACTGAGCAGTGTTGAGCAGTTCTTC,CASGLSSVEQFF,many,TRBJ2-1,.,TRBV12-3/TRBV12-4
TGTGCCAGCAGCCGAGACCACCGCTTGGACTACGAGCAGTACTTC,CASSRDHRLDYEQYF,.,TRBJ2-7,.,TRBV5-5
TGTGCCACCAGCCCGGAGGGGGCTTGGCTGAACACTGAAGCTTTCTTT,CATSPEGAWLNTEAFF,.,TRBJ1-1,TRBD1,TRBV15
TGTGCCATCACCATCACCCGCAGCGGGGGTTACAATGAGCAGTTCTTC,CAITITRSGGYNEQFF,few,TRBJ2-1,TRBD2,TRBV10-3
TGCGCCAGCAGCTTGGATCTCCCGGCCCCCACTGAAGCTTTCTTT,CASSLDLPAPTEAFF,.,TRBJ1-1,.,TRBV5-1
TGTGCCAGCAGTAACCGGGACAGGGAAGGGGAGCAGTACTTC,CASSNRDREGEQYF,.,TRBJ2-7,TRBD1,TRBV12-3/TRBV12-4
TGCGCCAGCAGCAAGGGACTAGCGTCTTACGAGCAGTACTTC,CASSKGLASYEQYF,few,TRBJ2-7,TRBD2,TRBV5-1
TGTGCCAGCAGTCCCATAGCCGCAGATACGCAGTATTTT,CASSPIAADTQYF,.,TRBJ2-3,.,TRBV5-5
TGTGCCAGCGCTAGCGGGGAAGGTCGACTCCGAAAAGAGACCCAGTACTTC,CASASGEGRLRKETQYF,.,TRBJ2-5,TRBD2,TRBV7-9
TGTGCCAGCAGTTTTCGGACGACAAACACAGATACGCAGTATTTT,CASSFRTTNTDTQYF,.,TRBJ2-3,.,TRBV12-3/TRBV12-4
TGTGCCAGCAGAATGGACAGGAACACCGGGGAGCTGTTTTTT,CASRMDRNTGELFF,.,TRBJ2-2,.,TRBV12-3/TRBV12-4
TGCAGCGTTGAGGGGCAGCCGGGCACTGAAGCTTTCTTT,CSVEGQPGTEAFF,few,TRBJ1-1,.,TRBV29-1
TGTGCCAGCAACCCGGACAGGGGAGGCGTGAACACTGAAGCTTTCTTT,CASNPDRGGVNTEAFF,few,TRBJ1-1,TRBD1,TRBV6-1
TGTGCCAGCAGCTTGGCCGCGGGGAGAACCTACGAGCAGTACTTC,CASSLAAGRTYEQYF,.,TRBJ2-7,.,TRBV5-5
TGCAGTGCTAGAGCGGGAACCACAGATACGCAGTATTTT,CSARAGTTDTQYF,many,TRBJ2-3,.,TRBV20-1
TGTGCCAGCAGCCCTTTCGGAAGCGGGAGTTCCACAGATACGCAGTATTTT,CASSPFGSGSSTDTQYF,once,TRBJ2-3,TRBD2,TRBV5-5
TGTGCCAGCAGCGGGACAGTTTATAGCAATCAGCCCCAGCATTTT,CASSGTVYSNQPQHF,many,TRBJ1-5,TRBD1,TRBV6-1
TGTGCCAGCAGCAAATCCCTCGGTCAGGGGGACCACACTGAAGCTTTCTTT,CASSKSLGQGDHTEAFF,.,TRBJ1-1,.,TRBV21-1
TGTGCCAGCCTCTCTACCGGGACAGCGAACACCGGGGAGCTGTTTTTT,CASLSTGTANTGELFF,.,TRBJ2-2,TRBD1,TRBV6-2/TRBV6-3
TGTGCCAGCAGAATACAGGGGAACACCGGGGAGCTGTTTTTT,CASRIQGNTGELFF,few,TRBJ2-2,.,TRBV27
TGCAGTGCTAGAGGGGCGCGCGAGCAGTACTTC,CSARGAREQYF,few,TRBJ2-7,.,TRBV20-1
TGTGCCATCAGGCCAGGGGGAGAAGGCACAGATACGCAGTATTTT,CAIRPGGEGTDTQYF,.,TRBJ2-3,TRBD1,TRBV10-3
TGCAGCGTTGAAGGGTATAGGAGCTCCTACAATGAGCAGTTCTTC,CSVEGYRSSYNEQFF,.,TRBJ2-1,.,TRBV29-1
TGCGCCAGCAGCCAAGATCCCCCGGGAAGATACAATGAGCAGTTCTTC,CASSQDPPGRYNEQFF,.,TRBJ2-1,.,TRBV4-3
TGCGCCAGCAGCCAAGATTCCCCAGGGGCGTCCTATAATTCACCCCTCCACTTT,CASSQDSPGASYNSPLHF,.,TRBJ1-6,.,TRBV4-1
TGTGCCAGCAGTTACTACAGGGAGAACACTGAAGCTTTCTTT,CASSYYRENTEAFF,.,TRBJ1-1,.,TRBV6-2/TRBV6-3
TGTGCCAGCAGCCCCATCAGGGACTCTGAAGCTTTCTTT,CASSPIRDSEAFF,few,TRBJ1-1,.,TRBV7-9
TGTGCCAGCAGCCTGACTAGCAACGCGGAGACCCAGTACTTC,CASSLTSNAETQYF,few,TRBJ2-5,TRBD2,TRBV3-1
TGTGCCAGCAGTTTGGGGGGGCCTTTCTACAATGAGCAGTTCTTC,CASSLGGPFYNEQFF,.,TRBJ2-1,.,TRBV6-5
TGTGCCAGCAGTTACGACAGGGTAAACACCGGGGAGCTGTTTTTT,CASSYDRVNTGELFF,.,TRBJ2-2,TRBD1,TRBV7-2
TGTGCCAGCAGCTCCTCCAGAATATACCTCACTGAAGCTTTCTTT,CASSSSRIYLTEAFF,few,TRBJ1-1,.,TRBV7-9
TGTGCCAGCAGCTTATTTCAGGGGAGCTCCTACAATGAGCAGTTCTTC,CASSLFQGSSYNEQFF,.,TRBJ2-1,.,TRBV7-2
TGTGCCAGCAGCCCGCTTTGGGGGGCCGGGACTGAAGCTTTCTTT,CASSPLWGAGTEAFF,few,TRBJ1-1,.,TRBV12-3/TRBV12-4